The 17 T cell receptor beta chains below were found in one sample sequenced in a study of blood T cell repertoires in COVID-19. The data were produced by immunoSEQ multiplex PCR, yet TCRdb's version contains in-frame clones alone and is incomplete. This table holds some 170,000 clones, about 70% found once. The specimen was peripheral blood. Every receptor here comes from a woman aged 45 to 65 with active or convalescent COVID-19.

V usage is TRBV19 and J usage is TRBJ2-1, with TRBD2 matching over 10 bases. V lost 3 bases to trimming and J lost 6 bases; unmatched junction nucleotides: 5. CDR1 LNHDA and CDR2 SQIVND come from the germline V gene (reference sequence). The CDR3 consists of 15 residues. Here the CDR3 DNA reads TGTGCCAGTAGTATCCAAAGCGGGAGGGCCAATGAGCAGTTCTTC. The encoded protein is CASSIQSGRANEQFF.

This chain links TRBV4-2 with TRBJ1-2, with TRBD1 matching over 7 bases. The CDR3 runs 14 residues. CDR1 is LGHNA and CDR2 is YNFKEQ in the germline V gene. Trimming at V came to 6 bases and at J to 4 bases, leaving 8 bases not matched to a gene. The CDR3 coding sequence is TGTGCCAGCAGGCGGCGACAGGGCCCCTATGGCTACACCTTC. It is translated as CASRRRQGPYGYTF.

This chain uses TRBV27 with TRBJ1-5, with 7 positions matching TRBD1. CDR3 length: 13 residues. The V segment lost 5 bases and the J segment 7 bases; nucleotides outside the gene matches: 5. Germline assignment: CDR1 MNHEY and CDR2 SMNVEV (reference sequence). CDR3 bases: TGTGCCAGCAGTGACAGGGCTGGGCAGCCCCAGCATTTT. Translated, it gives CASSDRAGQPQHF.

This clone appeared a few times. J is TRBJ2-5 and V is TRBV5-4, with D tentatively TRBD1 (6 bases). V dropped 3 bases and J dropped 2 bases, with 8 bases sitting between them. Germline loops: CDR1 SGHNT, CDR2 YYREEE (reference sequence). The CDR3 extends over 13 amino acids. The CDR3: CASSSGQQETQYF. The CDR3 DNA sequence: TGTGCCAGCAGCTCCGGACAGCAAGAGACCCAGTACTTC.

The chain is built from TRBV2 and TRBJ1-3; the D gene is possibly TRBD1 (5 bases). V dropped 0 bases and J dropped 0 bases, with 9 bases sitting between them. The CDR3 spans 16 residues. Germline-derived CDR1 and CDR2 are SNHLY and FYNNEI. Here the CDR3 DNA reads TGTGCCAGCAGTGAAGCGAGGACAATCTCTGGAAACACCATATATTTT. This sequence encodes CASSEARTISGNTIYF.

The genes are TRBV9 and TRBJ2-3; possible D gene TRBD2, 6 bases. The V gene lost 3 bases and the J gene lost 0 bases, with 11 bases spanning the gap. The CDR3 totals 15 residues. Germline CDR1 reads SGDLS; CDR2 reads YYNGEE. DNA of the CDR3: TGTGCCAGCAGCGATAGCGGTACTAGCACAGATACGCAGTATTTT. The encoded protein is CASSDSGTSTDTQYF.

In its sample, this clone was seen once. The CDR3 loop is CASNLQETQYF. The DNA of the CDR3 is TGTGCCAGTAACTTGCAAGAGACCCAGTACTTC. The J gene is TRBJ2-5, the V gene TRBV2; D is uncertain. CDR1 and CDR2 from the germline V gene are SNHLY and FYNNEI. V shed 9 bases and J shed 2 bases, with 7 bases lying between them. This CDR3 is built from 11 residues. Full variable domain (remainder filled in from reference TRBV2 and TRBJ2-5): EPEVTQTPSHQVTQMGQEVILRCVPISNHLYFYWYRQILGQKVEFLVSFYNNEISEKSEIFDDQFSVERPDGSNFTLKIRSTKLEDSAMYFCASNLQETQYFGPGTRLLVL.

This clone has just one count. The chain uses TRBV5-1 and TRBJ2-7, with TRBD1 as a possible D gene (6 bases). CDR1 and CDR2 from the germline V gene are SGHRS and YFSETQ. The V end was cut by 5 bases, the J end by 2 bases, with 11 bases between. The CDR3 runs to 13 residues. The CDR3 DNA is TGCGCCAGCAGTACAGGGAGTACCTACGAGCAGTACTTC. It encodes CASSTGSTYEQYF.

The count of this clone is one. The V call is TRBV7-7, the J call TRBJ1-1, with TRBD1 identical over 9 bases. This CDR3 has 13 residues. Germline V gene lookup returns CDR1 SSHAT and CDR2 FNYEAQ (reference sequence). The V gene end was trimmed by 5 bases and the J gene end by 5 bases; junction bases not matched to a gene: 3. The CDR3 protein is CASSQDRGTEAFF. In nucleotides, the CDR3 is TGTGCCAGCAGCCAGGACAGGGGAACTGAAGCTTTCTTT.

Concerning this clone itself: The sample carries other DNA sequences with the same CDR3. The CDR3 DNA reads as TGTGCCAGCAGTCCTGACAGGGCGGGGACTGAAGCTTTCTTT. The encoded protein is CASSPDRAGTEAFF. V usage is TRBV27 and J usage is TRBJ1-1, with 7 positions matching TRBD1. Germline CDR1 is MNHEY and CDR2 is SMNVEV (reference sequence). With V trimmed by 5 bases and J by 5 bases, 8 bases remained unmatched. The CDR3 runs to 14 residues.

Only a few counts were recorded for this clone. For the CDR3, the DNA is TGTGCCAGCTCAGCGAGAGGGACAGCGAACACCGGGGAGCTGTTTTTT. Translation: CASSARGTANTGELFF. V and J are TRBV18 and TRBJ2-2, with 7 bases that match TRBD1. V lost 5 bases and J lost 0; bases outside the gene matches: 6. The CDR3 covers 16 residues. Germline V gene lookup returns CDR1 KGHSH and CDR2 LQKENI. Filled out from reference TRBV18 and TRBJ2-2, the complete variable domain reads NAGVMQNPRHLVRRRGQEARLRCSPMKGHSHVYWYRQLPEEGLKFMVYLQKENIIDESGMPKERFSAEFPKEGPSILRIQQVVRGDSAAYFCASSARGTANTGELFFGEGSRLTVL.

V and J are TRBV6-1 and TRBJ1-2; 8 bases align to TRBD1. Germline V gene data show CDR1 as MNHNS and CDR2 as SASEGT. V was pared by 2 bases and J by 4 bases, with 3 bases of the junction left unmatched. The length of the CDR3 is 14 residues. The CDR3 DNA reads TGTGCCAGCAGTGAAACAGGGGGAGGCTATGGCTACACCTTC. Translation: CASSETGGGYGYTF.

This rearrangement joins TRBV12-2 to TRBJ1-5; the table calls TRBD1, which could not be checked here. TRBV12-2 has pseudogene status. The CDR3 length is 19 residues. Here the CDR3 reads CASRSPGFGTDNSNQPQHF. CDR3 DNA sequence: TGTGCAAGTCGCTCCCCTGGTTTCGGGACAGACAATAGCAATCAGCCCCAGCATTTT.

A few counts support this clone. The chain uses TRBV28 and TRBJ1-5; 11 positions match TRBD1. Germline values: CDR1 MDHEN, CDR2 SYDVKM. The CDR3 spans 15 residues. Trimming cost V 3 bases and J 4 bases; bases outside gene matches: 2. The CDR3 bases are TGTGCCAGCAGTTTCGGGGACAGGGGGAATCAGCCCCAGCATTTT. Encoded protein: CASSFGDRGNQPQHF.

Notes on this clone: Just one base apart from a much larger clone, this may be a read error. The same CDR3 can be traced to other DNA sequences in this sample. The chain uses TRBV19 and TRBJ1-2; no firm D call. V was trimmed by 9 bases and J by 4 bases, leaving 18 bases between them. The CDR3 consists of 14 residues. The germline V gene encodes CDR1 LNHDA and CDR2 SQIVND (reference sequence). This chain's CDR3 is CASATREPIYGYTF. CDR3 coding DNA: TGTGCCAGCGCCACTCGGGAGCCGATCTATGGCTACACCTTC. The complete variable domain, with remaining parts taken from reference TRBV19 and TRBJ1-2, reads DGGITQSPKYLFRKEGQNVTLSCEQNLNHDAMYWYRQDPGQGLRLIYYSQIVNDFQKGDIAEGYSVSREKKESFPLTVTSAQKNPTAFYLCASATREPIYGYTFGSGTRLTVV.

This chain joins TRBV28 and TRBJ1-1; 7 nucleotides line up with TRBD1. CDR3 length equals 13 residues. V lost 6 bases and J lost 11; bases outside the gene matches: 12. Per germline, CDR1 MDHEN and CDR2 SYDVKM. The CDR3 loop reads CASSPGQVKGAFF. The CDR3, as DNA: TGTGCCAGCAGCCCTGGACAGGTCAAGGGGGCTTTCTTT. Combining the CDR3 with reference TRBV28 and TRBJ1-1 gives the whole variable domain DVKVTQSSRYLVKRTGEKVFLECVQDMDHENMFWYRQDPGLGLRLIYFSYDVKMKEKGDIPEGYSVSREKKERFSLILESASTNQTSMYLCASSPGQVKGAFFGQGTRLTVV.

V gene TRBV18 combines with J gene TRBJ1-5; possibly TRBD1 for D (5 bases). V was shortened by 3 bases and J by 7 bases, with 16 bases between the two germline ends. The CDR3 totals 15 residues. Germline V gene lookup returns CDR1 KGHSH and CDR2 LQKENI. The DNA for the CDR3 is TGTGCCAGCTCACCCCCTTTACAGGAGGGGCAGCCCCAGCATTTT. Its translation is CASSPPLQEGQPQHF. The full variable domain, its missing parts supplied by reference TRBV18 and TRBJ1-5, is NAGVMQNPRHLVRRRGQEARLRCSPMKGHSHVYWYRQLPEEGLKFMVYLQKENIIDESGMPKERFSAEFPKEGPSILRIQQVVRGDSAAYFCASSPPLQEGQPQHFGDGTRLSIL.